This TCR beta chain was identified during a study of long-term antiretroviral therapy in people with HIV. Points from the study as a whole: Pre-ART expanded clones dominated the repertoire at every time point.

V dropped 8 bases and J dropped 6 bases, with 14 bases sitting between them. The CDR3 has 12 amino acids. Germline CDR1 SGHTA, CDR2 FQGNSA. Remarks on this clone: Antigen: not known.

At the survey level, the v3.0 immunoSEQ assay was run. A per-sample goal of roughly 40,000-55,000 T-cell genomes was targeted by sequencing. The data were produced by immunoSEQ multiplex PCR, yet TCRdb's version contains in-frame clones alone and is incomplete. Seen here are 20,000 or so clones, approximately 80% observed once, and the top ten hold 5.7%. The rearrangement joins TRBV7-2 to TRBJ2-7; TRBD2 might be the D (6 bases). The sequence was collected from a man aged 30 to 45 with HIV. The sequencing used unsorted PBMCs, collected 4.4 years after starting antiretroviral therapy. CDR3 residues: CASSEGGTEQYF. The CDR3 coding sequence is TGTGCCAGCTCCGAGGGCGGGACCGAGCAGTACTTC.